What follows is one TCR beta chain and its context. This sample is part of a study of tumor-infiltrating lymphocytes in primary liver carcinoma. Taking about 19-31 mg of unsorted bulk tissue, the authors co-extracted RNA and DNA. V shed 6 bases and J shed 0 bases, with 12 bases lying between them. This CDR3 is 15 amino acids long. The germline gives CDR1 MDHEN, CDR2 SYDVKM. Making TCR beta cDNA involved 400 to 600 ng total RNA and a constant-region primer. The TCR beta library was amplified through three nested multiplex PCR rounds in a modified ARM-PCR procedure. Both of the initial two PCR rounds ran for approximately 11 cycles and employed TRBV1-TRBV30 forward primers alongside a C-beta reverse primer. TCRdb independently ran MiXCR on the multiplex PCR reads; one entry per CDR3 protein. The data hold some 43,000 distinct CDR3 sequences, with 60% to 85% observed a single time.

The sequenced sample consisted of liver tumor tissue from sampling region 5. Regarding subset: tumor region T5, tumor centre. The chain carries TRBV28 and TRBJ1-5; D remains ambiguous. The receptor was isolated from a man between 35 and 55 years old with primary liver carcinoma and hepatitis B virus infection. This chain's CDR3 is CASRTFSHSNQPQHF. CDR3 bases: TGTGCCAGCAGAACTTTTTCCCATAGCAATCAGCCCCAGCATTTT.